What follows is one T cell receptor beta chain and its context. Repertoires were generated with immunoSEQ multiplex PCR, while TCRdb's copy carries only in-frame clones and drops some. This sample has about 110,000 clones, with approximately 89% found just once. Germline CDR1 and CDR2: WNHNN and SYGVQD (reference sequence). The CDR3 contains 16 residues. V dropped 6 bases and J dropped 1 base, with 15 bases sitting between them. The source of the sample is a study of cytomegalovirus exposure and HLA in healthy donors. The sample comprised PBMCs. V usage is TRBV10-1 and J usage is TRBJ2-2; weak D call: TRBD2 (6 bases). The clonotype comes from a woman aged 18-30 years in good health and CMV-seronegative. CDR3 protein: CASSRTGLENTGELFF. The CDR3, as DNA: TGCGCCAGCAGCCGAACGGGACTTGAGAACACCGGGGAGCTGTTTTTT.